The rows below give T cell receptor beta chains drawn from one sample of a study of molecular identifiers for immune sequencing clone quantification. TCRdb re-called the PCR reads through MiXCR, storing one row per CDR3 protein. This table has about 640,000 distinct CDR3 sequences, just under 20% appearing once. Sample: naive CD8+ T cells from blood, with Jurkat cell RNA spiked in. The receptors shown here come from a human donor in good health. Some libraries in this study had Jurkat cell RNA spiked in. CDR3s include the opening cysteine and the closing phenylalanine or tryptophan. D genes are given only for firm matches. The size of a clone is reported for some rows only, either as once, few or many, or as a class for expanded clones.

TGTGCCAGGGAGGAAAAGTACACCGGGGAGCTGTTTTTT,CAREEKYTGELFF,TRBV2,many,13,-,TRBJ2-2
TGTGCCTGGAGCCGGCAAGTAGGACAGGGACAACTGTTTTTT,CAWSRQVGQGQLFF,TRBV30,many,14,TRBD1,TRBJ1-4
TGTGCCAGCTCTCCTCCCCAGGACAATGAGCAGTTCTTC,CASSPPQDNEQFF,TRBV18,-,13,-,TRBJ2-1
TGTGCCAGCAGACTCACCGCCGGGACCTTTTCCGAGACCCAGTACTTC,CASRLTAGTFSETQYF,TRBV6-6,few,16,-,TRBJ2-5
TGTGCCAGCAGCTCCCACCGGACAGGGGAAGAGACCCAGTACTTC,CASSSHRTGEETQYF,TRBV7-6,many,15,TRBD1,TRBJ2-5
TGTGCCGGCAGTCCCGGGTCCACCTACGAGCAGTACTTC,CAGSPGSTYEQYF,TRBV28,-,13,-,TRBJ2-7
TGTGCCAGCAGACAAGCAACTAGCGGTTACAATGAGCAGTTCTTC,CASRQATSGYNEQFF,TRBV11-2,many,15,TRBD2,TRBJ2-1
TGCAGTGCTAGAGCATCTTCCGGGACAGGGTCTGACGAGCAGTACTTC,CSARASSGTGSDEQYF,TRBV20-1,many,16,TRBD1,TRBJ2-7
TGTGCCAGCAGTCAGCACTGGGACGGGAATCAGCCCCAGCATTTT,CASSQHWDGNQPQHF,TRBV6-2/TRBV6-3,many,15,-,TRBJ1-5
TGCGCCAGCAGCACGAACGAGCAGTACTTC,CASSTNEQYF,TRBV5-1,many,10,-,TRBJ2-7
TGTGCCAGCAGCTCACCGGGACTAGCTTGGGACAATGAGCAGTTCTTC,CASSSPGLAWDNEQFF,TRBV11-2,many,16,TRBD2,TRBJ2-1
TGTGCCACCAGCCCTGTCTCCCTGCGTGGTGATCAGCCCCAGCATTTT,CATSPVSLRGDQPQHF,TRBV15,many,16,-,TRBJ1-5
TGTGCCAGCAGGACCCGGGACAGGGGAGAACTAAAGACCCAGTACTTC,CASRTRDRGELKTQYF,TRBV2,many,16,TRBD1,TRBJ2-5
TGTGCCAGCACCGCCGGGACTAGCTCATACAATGAGCAGTTCTTC,CASTAGTSSYNEQFF,TRBV12-3/TRBV12-4,many,15,TRBD2,TRBJ2-1
TGTGCCAGCAGCGTATCTAGCGGGAGGTCCTACGAGCAGTACTTC,CASSVSSGRSYEQYF,TRBV9,few,15,TRBD2,TRBJ2-7
TGTGCCAGCAGCATTAGCGGGGGGGCATACGAGCAGTACTTC,CASSISGGAYEQYF,TRBV11-2,many,14,TRBD2,TRBJ2-7
TGTGCCAGCAGTCCTGGGACTAGTTTCTATGAGCAGTTCTTC,CASSPGTSFYEQFF,TRBV6-5,many,14,TRBD2,TRBJ2-1
TGTGCCAGCAGCGCAGCAGGACAGGGGGCAAGGATTCAGTACTTC,CASSAAGQGARIQYF,TRBV7-9,many,15,TRBD1,TRBJ2-4
TGTGCCAGCAGCTTAGCCCCAGGGGATGGCTATGGCTACACCTTC,CASSLAPGDGYGYTF,TRBV7-9,many,15,-,TRBJ1-2
TGCGCCAGCAGCCAAGAGACCGGGACGGTTCTTTCAACTAATGAAAAACTGTTTTTT,CASSQETGTVLSTNEKLFF,TRBV4-1,many,19,-,TRBJ1-4
TGTGCCAGCAGCTTAGGACGGGGGGGCCCGTACGAGCAGTACTTC,CASSLGRGGPYEQYF,TRBV7-2,many,15,TRBD2,TRBJ2-7
TGTGCCAGCAGTTTGGGCAAAAGCTCCTACGAGCAGTACTTC,CASSLGKSSYEQYF,TRBV28,many,14,-,TRBJ2-7
TGTGCCAGCAGTTTTCAGGGGTCCTATGGCTACACCTTC,CASSFQGSYGYTF,TRBV28,many,13,-,TRBJ1-2
TGCAGTGCTCTTGGGTTAGATGCCTACGAGCAGTACTTC,CSALGLDAYEQYF,TRBV20-1,many,13,-,TRBJ2-7
TGTGCCAGTAGTATATGGCTAGCGGGGGGGCTAGCCAAAAACATTCAGTACTTC,CASSIWLAGGLAKNIQYF,TRBV19,many,18,TRBD2,TRBJ2-4
TGTGCCAGCAGGATAAGCACTGAAGCTTTCTTT,CASRISTEAFF,TRBV28,-,11,-,TRBJ1-1
TGCGCCAGCAGCCAAGATTCTATACTAGCGGGGGGTCCGTACCAAGAGACCCAGTACTTC,CASSQDSILAGGPYQETQYF,TRBV4-1,-,20,TRBD2,TRBJ2-5
TGTGCCAGCAGCTTAACCCAGGGGCCCGGTCCCGGAAACACCATATATTTT,CASSLTQGPGPGNTIYF,TRBV7-9,few,17,-,TRBJ1-3
TGCGCCAGCAGCCCCGGTCCCGGACTAGAATACAATGAGCAGTTCTTC,CASSPGPGLEYNEQFF,TRBV5-1,many,16,TRBD2,TRBJ2-1
TGTGCCAGCAGCCCTTACCTTGCAACCGTTGAGCAAGAGACCCAGTACTTC,CASSPYLATVEQETQYF,TRBV5-5,many,17,-,TRBJ2-5
TGTGCCAGCAGTTACTCTTGGGGATGGGAGCAGTTCTTC,CASSYSWGWEQFF,TRBV6-6,many,13,-,TRBJ2-1
TGTGCCAGCAGCCAAGTGGACGGCCTTTGGGGGACCCAGTACTTC,CASSQVDGLWGTQYF,TRBV14,many,15,-,TRBJ2-5
TGTGCCAGCAGCCCAGGGACATCCGGAGATACGCAGTATTTT,CASSPGTSGDTQYF,TRBV13,many,14,-,TRBJ2-3
TGTGCCAGCAGCTTATCGCGGGGGGAAGGGACTGAAGCTTTCTTT,CASSLSRGEGTEAFF,TRBV7-9,many,15,-,TRBJ1-1
TGTGCCAGCAGCATGGGACAGGGGGAAAACATTCAGTACTTC,CASSMGQGENIQYF,TRBV5-4,many,14,TRBD1,TRBJ2-4
TGTGCCTGGAGTGTAGGTGCAGGGAAGTACTTC,CAWSVGAGKYF,TRBV30,many,11,-,TRBJ2-7
TGTGCCAGCACCCCTATTGGGGTTCGCCCCTTGACTGAAGCTTTCTTT,CASTPIGVRPLTEAFF,TRBV27,many,16,-,TRBJ1-1
TGTGCCAGCAGCTTAATGGGGACTAGCGGGGGCACAGATACGCAGTATTTT,CASSLMGTSGGTDTQYF,TRBV7-3,many,17,TRBD2,TRBJ2-3
TGTGCCTGGAGTGTACACCCTAACACGCAGTATTTT,CAWSVHPNTQYF,TRBV30,many,12,-,TRBJ2-3
TGTGCCAGCAGCACTGGACAGTCTGAAGCTTTCTTT,CASSTGQSEAFF,TRBV12-3/TRBV12-4,many,12,-,TRBJ1-1
TGTGCCAGCAGTTCACCCGGGACAGGGGGGAGAAACATTCAGTACTTC,CASSSPGTGGRNIQYF,TRBV12-3/TRBV12-4,few,16,TRBD1,TRBJ2-4
TGCGCCAGCAGCTTGCCCCTAGGACGTAGCGAGCAGTACTTC,CASSLPLGRSEQYF,TRBV5-1,many,14,-,TRBJ2-7
TGCAGTGCTAGAGAAAAGTTATGGGAGCAGTACTTC,CSAREKLWEQYF,TRBV20-1,-,12,-,TRBJ2-7
TGTGCCAGTAGTACCCTACTCAACAGGGCCCCCGATCAGCCCCAGCATTTT,CASSTLLNRAPDQPQHF,TRBV19,few,17,-,TRBJ1-5
TGTGCCAGCTCCCGTGGAATGTTCTACGAGCAGTACTTC,CASSRGMFYEQYF,TRBV7-8,many,13,-,TRBJ2-7
TGCAGTGCTAGGGACAGCAACTACGAGCAGTACTTC,CSARDSNYEQYF,TRBV20-1,few,12,-,TRBJ2-7
TGTGCCAGCAGTCAGGACAGAAGAGGAAACACCATATATTTT,CASSQDRRGNTIYF,TRBV28,many,14,-,TRBJ1-3
TGTGCCTGGAGCAGGGGGTCTTCTGGCACAGATACGCAGTATTTT,CAWSRGSSGTDTQYF,TRBV30,many,15,TRBD1,TRBJ2-3
TGTGCCAGCAGCCAAGCGGGGGGGACCCCCGGGGAGCTGTTTTTT,CASSQAGGTPGELFF,TRBV7-6,many,15,TRBD2,TRBJ2-2
TGTGCCAGCAGCTTAGCCCAGGGTCTCTCCTACGAGCAGTACTTC,CASSLAQGLSYEQYF,TRBV7-9,many,15,-,TRBJ2-7
TGTGCCAGCAGCCAAGGCCCCTACCAGGGACTACCGAACACAGATACGCAGTATTTT,CASSQGPYQGLPNTDTQYF,TRBV3-1,few,19,TRBD2,TRBJ2-3
TGTGCCAGCAGTTGGGCGAGGACTAGCGGGGATGAGCAGTTCTTC,CASSWARTSGDEQFF,TRBV6-2/TRBV6-3,-,15,TRBD2,TRBJ2-1
TGTGCCAGTAAAACCGGGACAAGGACAAATTCACCCCTCCACTTT,CASKTGTRTNSPLHF,TRBV19,few,15,-,TRBJ1-6